This T cell receptor (beta chain) was found in a study of T cells in Graves' hyperthyroidism and ophthalmopathy. A remark on this clonotype: Its matching antigen is unknown.

Hyperthyroidism, newly diagnosed and lasting under 2 months, affected patients aged 18 to 65. About 10 ml of fresh peripheral blood supplied the PBMCs. RNA transcripts were the template for amplifying TCR beta CDR3 regions. HTBI primers drove first-round RT-PCR of the TCR CDR3. One entry per CDR3 protein results from TCRdb running MiXCR on the multiplex PCR reads. This table holds hundreds of thousands of distinct CDR3 sequences, around 16% found once. General study points: Through a model of 13 V-J features, ophthalmopathy was separated from stable hyperthyroidism.

This CDR3 has 13 amino acids. Losses at the gene ends were 0 bases for V and 5 bases for J; bases not matched to a gene: 3. The germline CDR1 and CDR2 sequences are DFQATT and SNEGSKA (reference sequence). The chain carries TRBV20-1 and TRBJ2-5; 7 bases fit TRBD2. The source is a woman aged 25 to 39 with Graves' hyperthyroidism. Sequenced material: blood. The CDR3 bases are TGCAGTGCTAGAGAACTAGCGCGGGAGACCCAGTACTTC. It is translated as CSARELARETQYF.